This paragraph covers one TCR beta chain sequence. Its target is unknown. This entry is derived from a study of OX40 agonist ivuxolimab in advanced cancers. Study findings and constraints: Some patients without response likewise showed low normalized clonal expansion.

Produced via immunoSEQ multiplex PCR; TCRdb's table is partial and in-frame only. The sample holds some 98,000 clones, around 85% seen once. There are 14 residues in the CDR3. CDR1 and CDR2 from the germline V gene are SGHKS and YYEKEE (reference sequence). V was pared by 4 bases and J by 2 bases, with 11 bases between. Sequenced here: CD4+ or CD8+ T cells sorted from blood, sampled in a trial of the OX40 agonist ivuxolimab. The V and J genes are TRBV5-5 and TRBJ2-3; D gene uncertain. This receptor was identified in an adult with an advanced solid tumor such as melanoma, head and neck, liver or kidney cancer. The DNA of the CDR3 is TGTGCCAGCAGCCAGGACGGAGACACAGATACGCAGTATTTT. Its protein is CASSQDGDTDTQYF.